A selection of T cell receptor beta chains follows, all from one sample in a study of blood T cell repertoires in COVID-19. The repertoire was sequenced with immunoSEQ multiplex PCR; TCRdb's copy has only in-frame clones and lacks some. The top ten clones hold around 1.9% of a sample with 400,000 or so clones, 70% to 90% of them seen once. Sequencing used PBMCs or T cells enriched from blood (not recorded which). These receptors were taken from a woman aged 40 to 49 with acute COVID-19. CDR3s include the opening cysteine and the closing phenylalanine or tryptophan. The order of the fields is J gene, V gene, clone size, D gene, CDR3 protein, CDR3 DNA. D genes are given only for firm matches. Size values are once, few and many counts, or a class for expanded clones, and some rows have none.

J: TRBJ2-1; V: TRBV2; size: NA; D: TRBD2; CDR3: CASSEWLAGGRSYNEQFF; DNA: TGTGCCAGCAGTGAATGGCTAGCGGGGGGACGCTCCTACAATGAGCAGTTCTTC
J: TRBJ2-7; V: TRBV5-1; size: NA; D: NA; CDR3: CASSGQGLVYEQYF; DNA: TGCGCCAGCAGCGGGCAGGGGTTGGTCTACGAGCAGTACTTC
J: TRBJ1-2; V: TRBV20-1; size: NA; D: NA; CDR3: CSAGGNYGYTF; DNA: TGCAGTGCCGGAGGGAACTATGGCTACACCTTC
J: TRBJ1-2; V: TRBV18; size: few; D: NA; CDR3: CASSPTADYGYTF; DNA: TGTGCCAGCTCACCGACAGCCGACTATGGCTACACCTTC
J: TRBJ1-1; V: TRBV19; size: few; D: NA; CDR3: CASSIIDKNTEAFF; DNA: TGTGCCAGTAGTATTATTGACAAGAACACTGAAGCTTTCTTT
J: TRBJ1-1; V: TRBV5-1; size: NA; D: NA; CDR3: CASSLATTGTNTEAFF; DNA: TGCGCCAGCAGCTTGGCCACCACAGGAACGAACACTGAAGCTTTCTTT
J: TRBJ1-4; V: TRBV24-1; size: few; D: NA; CDR3: CATSDLPFGQMFF; DNA: TGTGCCACCAGTGATTTGCCTTTTGGACAGATGTTTTTT
J: TRBJ2-7; V: TRBV7-8; size: NA; D: NA; CDR3: CASSNSREREQYF; DNA: TGTGCCAGCAGCAACTCCCGGGAGCGGGAGCAGTACTTC
J: TRBJ1-5; V: TRBV19; size: NA; D: NA; CDR3: CASSQDRSQHF; DNA: TGTGCCAGTAGTCAGGACAGATCCCAGCATTTT
J: TRBJ1-2; V: TRBV20-1; size: once; D: TRBD1; CDR3: CSASGGAGYTF; DNA: TGCAGTGCTTCAGGGGGCGCGGGCTACACCTTC
J: TRBJ1-4; V: TRBV5-4; size: NA; D: TRBD1; CDR3: CASSRIDRGGNEKLFF; DNA: TGTGCCAGCAGCCGTATTGACAGGGGTGGCAATGAAAAACTGTTTTTT
J: TRBJ2-2; V: TRBV19; size: NA; D: NA; CDR3: CASSTLDRTANTGELFF; DNA: TGTGCCAGTAGTACCCTCGACAGGACCGCGAACACCGGGGAGCTGTTTTTT
J: TRBJ1-6; V: TRBV7-6; size: NA; D: NA; CDR3: CASSRTINSPLHF; DNA: TGTGCCAGCAGCCGAACAATTAATTCACCCCTCCACTTT
J: TRBJ1-1; V: TRBV29-1; size: NA; D: NA; CDR3: CSVDRVEAFF; DNA: TGCAGCGTTGATCGGGTTGAAGCTTTCTTT
J: TRBJ1-2; V: TRBV7-9; size: NA; D: NA; CDR3: CASSSGPLAGSSFYGYTF; DNA: TGTGCCAGCAGCTCTGGTCCCCTGGCAGGGTCGAGCTTCTATGGCTACACCTTC
J: TRBJ2-7; V: TRBV29-1; size: NA; D: NA; CDR3: CSAMGGTYEQYF; DNA: TGCAGCGCCATGGGGGGTACCTACGAGCAGTACTTC
J: TRBJ2-2; V: TRBV29-1; size: NA; D: NA; CDR3: CSVALVNTGELFF; DNA: TGCAGCGTTGCCCTAGTAAACACCGGGGAGCTGTTTTTT
J: TRBJ2-1; V: TRBV6-6; size: NA; D: NA; CDR3: CASSFGLFAYNEQFF; DNA: TGTGCCAGCAGCTTCGGACTCTTCGCGTACAATGAGCAGTTCTTC
J: TRBJ2-7; V: TRBV3-1/TRBV3-2; size: NA; D: NA; CDR3: CASSHAPDFPHEQYF; DNA: TGTGCCAGCAGCCATGCCCCAGATTTCCCACACGAGCAGTACTTC
J: TRBJ1-6; V: TRBV6-6; size: NA; D: NA; CDR3: CASSWAGDNSPLHF; DNA: TGTGCCAGCAGTTGGGCAGGGGATAATTCACCCCTCCACTTT
J: TRBJ2-1; V: TRBV3-1/TRBV3-2; size: NA; D: TRBD2; CDR3: CASSPHLAGTPNEQFF; DNA: TGTGCCAGCAGCCCCCACCTAGCGGGGACCCCCAATGAGCAGTTCTTC
J: TRBJ2-7; V: TRBV5-4; size: NA; D: NA; CDR3: CASSSGQTYEQYF; DNA: TGTGCCAGCAGCTCGGGACAAACCTACGAGCAGTACTTC
J: TRBJ2-7; V: TRBV30; size: NA; D: NA; CDR3: CAWSTGTYEQYF; DNA: TGTGCCTGGAGTACAGGGACCTACGAGCAGTACTTC
J: TRBJ2-7; V: TRBV12-5; size: few; D: TRBD1; CDR3: CASGTTGQPPYEQYF; DNA: TGTGCTAGTGGGACCACGGGACAGCCACCCTACGAGCAGTACTTC
J: TRBJ1-5; V: TRBV10-2; size: NA; D: NA; CDR3: CASSLQGEGNQPQHF; DNA: TGCGCCAGCAGCCTACAGGGAGAGGGCAATCAGCCCCAGCATTTT
J: TRBJ2-3; V: TRBV19; size: NA; D: NA; CDR3: CASSILSGDTQYF; DNA: TGTGCCAGTAGCATCCTTAGCGGAGATACGCAGTATTTT
J: TRBJ2-2; V: TRBV18; size: NA; D: NA; CDR3: CASSPGQSNTGELFF; DNA: TGTGCCAGCTCACCGGGGCAGTCGAACACCGGGGAGCTGTTTTTT
J: TRBJ1-6; V: TRBV5-1; size: NA; D: NA; CDR3: CASSWDIRGRNSPLHF; DNA: TGCGCCAGCAGCTGGGACATTAGGGGACGGAATTCACCCCTCCACTTT
J: TRBJ2-1; V: TRBV29-1; size: once; D: TRBD2; CDR3: CSVEQVLAKYYNEQFF; DNA: TGCAGCGTTGAACAGGTACTAGCGAAATACTACAATGAGCAGTTCTTC
J: TRBJ2-3; V: TRBV2; size: NA; D: NA; CDR3: CASRADSTDTQYF; DNA: TGTGCCAGCAGAGCGGACTCCACAGATACGCAGTATTTT
J: TRBJ2-1; V: TRBV19; size: NA; D: TRBD1; CDR3: CASSITGANEQFF; DNA: TGTGCCAGTAGTATAACAGGGGCCAATGAGCAGTTCTTC
J: TRBJ2-3; V: TRBV6-4; size: NA; D: TRBD2; CDR3: CASSDSGYPAGGTQYF; DNA: TGTGCCAGCAGTGACTCAGGTTATCCAGCGGGGGGTACGCAGTATTTT
J: TRBJ1-2; V: TRBV9; size: NA; D: TRBD1; CDR3: CASSLTGEGYTF; DNA: TGTGCCAGCAGCCTAACAGGGGAAGGCTACACCTTC
J: TRBJ2-6; V: TRBV5-1; size: NA; D: TRBD2; CDR3: CASSRSGGSGANVLTF; DNA: TGCGCCAGCAGCCGTTCGGGAGGGTCTGGGGCCAACGTCCTGACTTTC
J: TRBJ1-2; V: TRBV6-6; size: NA; D: TRBD1; CDR3: CASDRGRDYGYTF; DNA: TGTGCCAGCGACAGGGGGCGAGACTATGGCTACACCTTC
J: TRBJ1-1; V: TRBV3-1/TRBV3-2; size: NA; D: NA; CDR3: CASSQGSGVVTEAFF; DNA: TGTGCCAGCAGCCAAGGATCAGGGGTCGTCACTGAAGCTTTCTTT
J: TRBJ1-1; V: TRBV5-4; size: few; D: NA; CDR3: CASSSLQGTEAFF; DNA: TGTGCCAGCAGCTCGCTCCAGGGAACTGAAGCTTTCTTT
J: TRBJ2-2; V: TRBV5-1; size: NA; D: NA; CDR3: CASSQGQTYTGELFF; DNA: TGCGCCAGCAGCCAAGGACAGACGTACACCGGGGAGCTGTTTTTT
J: TRBJ1-1; V: TRBV6-5; size: NA; D: TRBD1; CDR3: CASSRGTGAFTEAFF; DNA: TGTGCCAGCAGTCGCGGGACAGGGGCATTCACTGAAGCTTTCTTT
J: TRBJ1-5; V: TRBV27; size: NA; D: NA; CDR3: CASSLSFRYSNQPQHF; DNA: TGTGCCAGCAGTTTATCGTTCCGCTATAGCAATCAGCCCCAGCATTTT
J: TRBJ2-1; V: TRBV24-1; size: NA; D: TRBD2; CDR3: CATSDFETSGLSYNEQFF; DNA: TGTGCCACCAGTGATTTCGAGACTAGCGGACTCTCCTACAATGAGCAGTTCTTC
J: TRBJ1-5; V: TRBV10-3; size: NA; D: NA; CDR3: CAISSQVGQPQHF; DNA: TGTGCCATCAGTTCCCAGGTCGGCCAGCCCCAGCATTTT